In this sample, the clone carrying this TCR beta chain turned up many times. Its antigen is unknown. This sample is part of a study of blood T cells in healthy people across ages. Whole-study results and caveats: Long-lived donors had more naive CD4+ cells and higher diversity than aged donors. Older age went with lower TCR beta diversity per million T cells, in a roughly linear way.

Per individual sample, total RNA of at least 6 micrograms was extracted. The V gene's germline CDR1 is SQVTM and CDR2 ANQGSEA. CDR3 length: 15 amino acids. The J segment lost 6 bases and the V segment lost 5 bases, leaving 15 bases of the junction unmatched. Alongside a J-beta primer mix, a sample-barcoded 5' primer served in a second PCR lasting about 7 to 11 cycles. The authors tagged each cDNA molecule using a template-switch adaptor with 12 random nucleotides. TCRdb recomputed calls from the 5' RACE reads with MiXCR, one row per CDR3 protein. Seen here are 1,800,000 or so distinct CDR3 sequences, roughly two fifths observed once, and the top ten hold under 30%.

This sequence joins TRBV29-1 and TRBJ2-7; 8 bases match TRBD1. Sequences were obtained from blood. The TCR sequence derives from a human donor in good health. As DNA, the CDR3 is TGCAGCGTTAGTAGACGAGGTGCAGGGGGCCGCGAGCAGTACTTC. Translating gives CSVSRRGAGGREQYF.